The source of this T cell receptor beta chain is a study of immune evolution from preneoplasia to lung adenocarcinoma. As for the study in general: HLA loss of heterozygosity: under 7.5% AIS, under 19% MIA, 30% to 35% ADC, none AAH.

Findings and caveats of the study: Top clone share appeared to fall from AAH through AIS, MIA, adenocarcinoma.

Remarks on this clone: Its antigen is unknown.

Nucleic acids came from premalignant or tumor cells enriched by macro-dissection. Sequencing was performed with immunoSEQ multiplex PCR; in TCRdb, only in-frame clones are kept and a portion is missing. The data contain roughly 8,100 clones, 81% of them singletons. Sequences were obtained from FFPE invasive lung adenocarcinoma tissue. The receptor comes from a person between 50 and 60 years old with lung adenocarcinoma.

In nucleotides, the CDR3 is TGTGCCAGTAGTATGTTTTTCGCCGGGCGGGACGAGCAGTACTTC. Translating it yields CASSMFFAGRDEQYF. The genes are TRBV19 and TRBJ2-7; maybe TRBD2 (5 bases). The V end lost 3 bases, the J end lost 5 bases, and 17 bases lay between the germline ends. This CDR3 comprises 15 residues. Germline assignment: CDR1 LNHDA and CDR2 SQIVND (reference sequence).